The 20 T cell receptor beta chains given below trace back to one sample, sequenced in a study of T cells in Graves' hyperthyroidism and ophthalmopathy. Researchers amplified the TCR beta CDR3 regions from RNA transcripts. The TCR CDR3 first-round RT-PCR relied on the HTBI primer set. MiXCR was run by TCRdb on the multiplex PCR reads, yielding one entry per CDR3 protein. The sample comprises about 300,000 distinct CDR3 sequences, approximately 15% of which are singletons, and 7.9% rests with the top ten. Sequencing was performed on blood. Source of these receptors: a woman in her forties with Graves' hyperthyroidism.

This clonotype was seen at least ten times. The rearrangement joins TRBV20-1 to TRBJ2-7, with a weak D call TRBD2 (7 bases). The ends were cut back, 5 bases at V and 1 base at J, with 18 bases in the middle. Germline V gene lookup returns CDR1 DFQATT and CDR2 SNEGSKA (reference sequence). The CDR3 contains 15 residues. As DNA, the CDR3 is TGCAGTGCTTATTATCTGGGGGGGCTGTCCTACGAGCAGTACTTC. Protein: CSAYYLGGLSYEQYF.

The table lists this clonotype with many counts. The rearrangement joins TRBV6-1 to TRBJ2-1; 7 bases align to TRBD2. Germline-derived CDR1 and CDR2 are MNHNS and SASEGT. Unmatched junction bases numbered 7, after V lost 4 bases and J lost 1 base. CDR3 size: 16 residues. In DNA, the CDR3 is TGTGCCAGCAGTGCCCGGACTAGAGGATCCTACAATGAGCAGTTCTTC. Its translation is CASSARTRGSYNEQFF.

This clonotype was counted many times. The chain employs TRBV12-3 or TRBV12-4 and TRBJ2-1; D unresolved. CDR3 length: 14 amino acids. V was trimmed by 5 bases and J by 8 bases, leaving 16 bases between them. CDR3 bases: TGTGCCAGCAGTCCCCCCCCGGGTTTCGATGAGCAGTTCTTC. Amino acid sequence: CASSPPPGFDEQFF.

In this sample, this clonotype turned up many times. The J gene is TRBJ2-7, the V gene TRBV11-2; 8 bases are shared with TRBD2. Germline CDR1 is SGHAT and CDR2 is FQNNGV. The CDR3 extends over 15 amino acids. J was trimmed by 3 bases and V by 7 bases; bases with no gene match: 11. The CDR3 DNA sequence: TGTGCCAGCACCCTCCGGGGGGGGATGATCTACGAGCAGTACTTC. Amino acids: CASTLRGGMIYEQYF.

This clonotype was picked up a small number of times. The genes are TRBV5-4 and TRBJ2-7, with 11 bases that match TRBD2. Per germline, CDR1 SGHNT and CDR2 YYREEE (reference sequence). This CDR3 region has 15 residues. Germline trimming cut 1 base from V and 6 bases from J; bases unmatched to any gene: 6. The CDR3 loop is CASSLPLAGGGEQYF. In DNA, the CDR3 is TGTGCCAGCAGCTTGCCCCTAGCGGGAGGCGGCGAGCAGTACTTC.

The chain is built from TRBV11-1 and TRBJ2-3, with D maybe TRBD2 (5 bases). V lost 2 bases, J lost 12 bases, and 15 bases lay in between. The V gene's germline CDR1 is SGHAT and CDR2 FQDESV (reference sequence). The CDR3 has 13 amino acids. The CDR3 sequence is CASSLLHQRSQYF. For the CDR3, the DNA is TGTGCCAGCAGCTTATTGCACCAGCGGAGCCAGTATTTT.

For the CDR3, the DNA is TGTGCCAGCAGTGTTCGGGGGACTAGCTCCTACAATGAGCAGTTCTTC. Amino acids: CASSVRGTSSYNEQFF. The rearrangement links TRBV2 to TRBJ2-1, with 8 nucleotides matching TRBD2. Trimming removed 4 bases from V and 0 bases from J; junction bases left unmatched: 5. CDR3 length: 16 amino acids. CDR1 is SNHLY and CDR2 is FYNNEI in the germline V gene.

This clonotype appeared a single time. This chain joins TRBV29-1 and TRBJ2-2; D ambiguous. The CDR3 runs to 14 residues. Germline V gene data show CDR1 as SQVTM and CDR2 as ANQGSEA. V shed 4 bases and J shed 3 bases, with 12 bases lying between them. The DNA of the CDR3 is TGCAGCGTTGTTGGGGAAGTGTACACCGGGGAGCTGTTTTTT. Residues: CSVVGEVYTGELFF.

This clonotype came up many times. The chain employs TRBV7-8 and TRBJ2-1, with D unclear. CDR3 length equals 11 residues. V was trimmed by 2 bases and J by 9 bases, leaving 5 bases between them. The V gene's germline CDR1 is SGHVS and CDR2 FQNEAQ. The CDR3 protein is CASSLWSEQFF. CDR3 nucleotides: TGTGCCAGCAGCTTATGGAGTGAGCAGTTCTTC.

This clonotype has at least ten counts. Germline and junction disagree at one end, which may indicate a read error. This chain uses TRBV2 with TRBJ1-2, with TRBD1 as a possible D gene (5 bases). The CDR3 has 12 residues. The germline V gene encodes CDR1 SNHLY and CDR2 FYNNEI. CDR3 in amino acids: CTSAGTRIGYTF. The CDR3 DNA reads as TGTACCAGCGCCGGGACTCGGATTGGGTACACCTTC.

This clonotype was counted ten times or more. V is TRBV10-3 and J is TRBJ2-7; D possibly corresponds to TRBD1 (6 bases). The CDR3 sequence is 12 residues long. V was pared by 10 bases and J by 3 bases, with 13 bases between. CDR1 and CDR2 (germline): ENHRY, SYGVKD. CDR3 residues: CASRDIFYEQYF. CDR3 sequence (DNA): TGTGCCAGCCGGGACATCTTCTACGAGCAGTACTTC.

This clonotype was seen at least ten times. This sequence joins TRBV29-1 and TRBJ1-3; no clear D. V gave up 1 base and J gave up 3 bases, with 10 bases separating them. The germline V gene encodes CDR1 SQVTM and CDR2 ANQGSEA. This CDR3 comprises 14 residues. The CDR3 region has the DNA TGCAGCGTTGAAGGGAAGGGCGGTGGAAACACCATATATTTT. This gives the protein CSVEGKGGGNTIYF.

The chain combines TRBV29-1 with TRBJ1-3, with D hard to call. The CDR3 loop spans 14 amino acids. Trimming took off 4 bases at V and 0 bases at J, with 10 bases between the two ends. Looked up from germline, CDR1 is SQVTM and CDR2 is ANQGSEA. This CDR3 is CSVGSEFSGNTIYF. The CDR3 DNA is TGCAGCGTTGGCAGCGAATTCTCTGGAAACACCATATATTTT.

In this sample, this clonotype turned up once. This chain joins TRBV10-3 and TRBJ1-1; 8 bases fit TRBD1. The V gene's germline CDR1 is ENHRY and CDR2 SYGVKD. CDR3 length: 14 residues. V lost 6 bases and J lost 1; bases outside the gene matches: 4. The DNA for the CDR3 is TGTGCCATCAGGGGGACAGGAAAGAACACTGAAGCTTTCTTT. Protein sequence: CAIRGTGKNTEAFF.

This clonotype has a handful of counts. This chain joins TRBV4-2 and TRBJ2-7, with D perhaps TRBD2 (5 bases). Germline CDR1 reads LGHNA; CDR2 reads YNFKEQ. The CDR3 sequence is 16 residues long. Trimming took 0 bases from V and 8 from J, leaving 20 bases between them. As DNA, the CDR3 is TGTGCCAGCAGCCAAGAAGGGTTAAGCGGTTTTCGGAAGCAGTACTTC. As protein: CASSQEGLSGFRKQYF.

This clonotype was picked up a small number of times. V and J are TRBV18 and TRBJ2-7, with a weak D call TRBD1 (6 bases). The V and J ends lost 3 bases and 0 bases respectively, with 12 bases between them. The CDR3 covers 15 residues. Germline V gene lookup returns CDR1 KGHSH and CDR2 LQKENI. The CDR3 region is CASSPFGQSSYEQYF. DNA for the CDR3: TGTGCCAGCTCACCTTTTGGACAGAGCTCCTACGAGCAGTACTTC.

The chain links TRBV5-8 to TRBJ1-2; D is perhaps TRBD1 (5 bases). Trimming took 6 bases from V and 5 from J, leaving 14 bases between them. The CDR3 totals 13 residues. Germline-derived CDR1 and CDR2 are SGHTS and YDEGEE. The CDR3 region has the DNA TGTGCCAGCACCGAGAGTGCAGGGTATGGCTACACCTTC. Translated, it gives CASTESAGYGYTF.

This clonotype was seen ten or more times. The J gene is TRBJ1-5, the V gene TRBV20-1; unclear D gene. The CDR3 is made up of 13 amino acids. V was trimmed by 0 bases and J by 5 bases, leaving 8 bases between them. Germline V gene lookup returns CDR1 DFQATT and CDR2 SNEGSKA (reference sequence). The CDR3 loop is CSARDSEYQPQHF. The DNA for the CDR3 is TGCAGTGCTAGAGATTCCGAATATCAGCCCCAGCATTTT.

This clonotype came up many times. The chain joins TRBV7-3 to TRBJ2-2, with D tentatively TRBD1 or TRBD2 (6 bases each). Germline CDR1 and CDR2: SGHTA and FQGTGA. The germline V and J ends were trimmed by 2 bases and 3 bases, with 13 bases remaining between them. There are 16 residues in the CDR3. The CDR3: CASSLRGQPYTGELFF. Written as DNA, the CDR3 is TGTGCCAGCAGCTTACGGGGGCAACCTTACACCGGGGAGCTGTTTTTT.

This clonotype was observed many times. The chain is built from TRBV6-1 and TRBJ1-2; possibly TRBD1 for D (5 bases). From germline, CDR1 is MNHNS and CDR2 SASEGT. V lost 6 bases and J 3 bases, leaving 14 bases between the germline ends. The CDR3 extends over 14 amino acids. This CDR3 is CASRDPGQHYGYTF. CDR3 coding DNA: TGTGCCAGCAGGGACCCAGGACAACACTATGGCTACACCTTC.